Listed here are 9 T cell receptor beta chains from one sample, sequenced in a study of blood T cell repertoires in COVID-19. Measured with immunoSEQ multiplex PCR; TCRdb has only the in-frame clones, and not every one. The data contain tens of thousands of clones, over 60% of them singletons. Specimen: peripheral blood. The origin of the receptors is a man in his sixties with COVID-19, enrolled during active disease.

The chain employs TRBV19 and TRBJ2-3; 10 bases agree with TRBD2. This CDR3 has 18 amino acids. The germline gives CDR1 LNHDA, CDR2 SQIVND (reference sequence). The trim removed 0 bases at V and 2 bases at J, leaving 8 bases unmatched. CDR3 sequence: CASSIDLGSGGFTDTQYF. The CDR3 DNA follows: TGTGCCAGTAGTATAGATCTGGGTAGCGGGGGGTTCACAGATACGCAGTATTTT.

Note on this clone: Germline is not matched at one junction end, which may reflect a read error. The chain joins TRBV5-6 to TRBJ2-7, with a possible D match to TRBD1 (7 bases). Germline values: CDR1 SGHDT, CDR2 YYEEEE. The CDR3 has 12 amino acids. This CDR3 reads CASSREETGRSF. The CDR3 nucleotides are TGTGCCAGCAGCCGTGAGGAGACAGGGAGGTCTTTC.

The chain employs TRBV18 and TRBJ1-2, with D hard to call. The V and J ends lost 6 bases and 4 bases respectively, with 15 bases between them. The CDR3 is 14 amino acids. Looked up from germline, CDR1 is KGHSH and CDR2 is LQKENI. This chain's CDR3 is CASSHTELGYGYTF. For the CDR3, the DNA is TGTGCCAGCTCCCATACAGAGTTGGGCTATGGCTACACCTTC.

The genes are TRBV21-1 and TRBJ2-5; the table names TRBD2, a call not compared with the DNA. TRBV21-1 is listed as a pseudogene. The CDR3 length is 14 residues. The CDR3 sequence: CASSKAPLEETQYF. The CDR3 coding sequence is TGTGCCAGCAGCAAAGCCCCTTTAGAAGAGACCCAGTACTTC.

This clone was detected a few times. J is TRBJ1-6 and V is TRBV10-2; 8 nucleotides match TRBD1. Unmatched junction bases numbered 5, after V lost 3 bases and J lost 4 bases. Germline CDR1 WSHSY, CDR2 SAAADI. The CDR3 is made up of 16 amino acids. CDR3 amino acids: CASSESGGGYNSPLHF. CDR3 nucleotides: TGCGCCAGCAGTGAATCAGGGGGCGGGTATAATTCACCCCTCCACTTT.

The V call is TRBV6-5, the J call TRBJ1-4; D remains unclear. The CDR3 consists of 15 residues. Germline assignment: CDR1 MNHEY and CDR2 SVGAGI. The ends were cut back, 5 bases at V and 1 base at J, with 11 bases in the middle. The CDR3 loop reads CASSPWARTNEKLFF. The CDR3 DNA follows: TGTGCCAGCAGTCCCTGGGCCCGAACTAATGAAAAACTGTTTTTT.

V gene TRBV7-9 combines with J gene TRBJ2-1, with 12 bases aligning to TRBD2. The ends lost 5 bases at V and 2 bases at J; junction bases unmatched: 4. The germline V gene encodes CDR1 SEHNR and CDR2 FQNEAQ (reference sequence). The CDR3 has 16 residues. DNA of the CDR3: TGTGCCAGCAGCCTATGGACTAGCGGGGCCTACAATGAGCAGTTCTTC. Translated, it gives CASSLWTSGAYNEQFF.

V and J are TRBV21-1 and TRBJ2-3; the D call TRBD2 from the table was never checked on the DNA. TRBV21-1 is noted as a pseudogene. The CDR3 covers 13 residues. The CDR3 region is CASTLAGRSAQYF. The CDR3 DNA follows: TGTGCCAGCACCCTAGCGGGACGTTCCGCGCAGTATTTT.

The table lists this clone with a count of one. V and J are TRBV9 and TRBJ2-2; D call uncertain. The CDR3 spans 12 residues. V dropped 4 bases and J dropped 7 bases, with 8 bases sitting between them. Germline CDR1 SGDLS, CDR2 YYNGEE. The CDR3 here is CASSRYDGELFF. The CDR3 bases are TGTGCCAGCAGCCGCTATGACGGGGAGCTGTTTTTT.